This T cell receptor beta chain was sequenced for a study of T cells after yellow fever vaccination. Study-level background: Preparation used SMART-Seq v4 Ultra Low Input for the low-cell-number fractions.

This clonotype was counted only a few times. Its antigen is unknown. Making TCR cDNA involved 5'RACE template switching, which added UMIs and a universal primer site. TCRdb analysed the 5' RACE reads with MiXCR anew, one entry per CDR3 protein. The sample contains tens of thousands of distinct CDR3 sequences, around 6.9% of which appear only once. Findings of the study overall: Researchers report a weaker secondary response that nonetheless peaked faster, day 5 versus 15.

Deletions cut 2 bases from V and 3 bases from J, with 15 bases between. The CDR3 is made up of 16 amino acids. The clonotype originates from a man younger than 30 who received the YFV17D yellow fever vaccine. The chain joins TRBV12-3 or TRBV12-4 to TRBJ2-3; D perhaps matches TRBD2 (5 bases). This sample comprised CD8+ T cells sorted from PBMCs, obtained about 5 days after the first yellow fever vaccination. The CDR3 DNA reads TGTGCCAGCAGTTTATCGGGCGGGCCGAGTACAGATACGCAGTATTTT. Protein sequence: CASSLSGGPSTDTQYF.